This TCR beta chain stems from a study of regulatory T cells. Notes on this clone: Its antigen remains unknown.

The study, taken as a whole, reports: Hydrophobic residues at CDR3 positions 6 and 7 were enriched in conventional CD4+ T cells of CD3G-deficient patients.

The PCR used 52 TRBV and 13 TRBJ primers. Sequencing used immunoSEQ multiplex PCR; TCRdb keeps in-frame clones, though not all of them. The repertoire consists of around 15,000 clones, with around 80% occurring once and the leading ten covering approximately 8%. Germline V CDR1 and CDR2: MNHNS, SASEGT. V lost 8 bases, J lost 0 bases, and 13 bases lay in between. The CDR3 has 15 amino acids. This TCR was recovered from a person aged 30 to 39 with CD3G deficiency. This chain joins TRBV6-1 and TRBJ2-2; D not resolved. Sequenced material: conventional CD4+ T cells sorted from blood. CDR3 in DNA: TGTGCCAGCGAAAAAGGGATTTCGAACACCGGGGAGCTGTTTTTT. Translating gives CASEKGISNTGELFF.